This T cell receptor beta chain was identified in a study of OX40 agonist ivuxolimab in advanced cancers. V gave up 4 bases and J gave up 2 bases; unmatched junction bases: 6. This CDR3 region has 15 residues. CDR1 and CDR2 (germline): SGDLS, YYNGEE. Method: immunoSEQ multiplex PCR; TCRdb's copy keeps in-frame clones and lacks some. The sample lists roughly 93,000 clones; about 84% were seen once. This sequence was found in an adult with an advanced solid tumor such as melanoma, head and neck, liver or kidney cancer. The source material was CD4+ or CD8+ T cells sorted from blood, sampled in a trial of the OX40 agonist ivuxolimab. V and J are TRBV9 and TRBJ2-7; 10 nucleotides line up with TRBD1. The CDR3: CASSQDRGPAYEQYF. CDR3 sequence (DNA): TGTGCCAGCAGCCAAGACAGGGGGCCCGCCTACGAGCAGTACTTC.